This is a list of T cell receptor beta chains from one sample in a study of cytomegalovirus exposure and HLA in healthy donors. The protocol was immunoSEQ multiplex PCR, while the TCRdb copy is restricted to in-frame clones and leaves out a portion. The table records approximately 160,000 clones, 70% to 90% of them present only once. Sequencing used PBMCs. Source of these receptors: a woman between 18 and 29 years old in good health and CMV-seropositive. Both conserved end residues are part of each CDR3. The D gene is left open where the match is weak. Clone size is given for some rows only: seen once, a few or many times, or a class if the clone is expanded.

.,TRBV29-1,TRBJ2-2,.,TGCAGCGTTAGGACACACCTCAACACCGGGGAGCTGTTTTTT,CSVRTHLNTGELFF
.,TRBV7-9,TRBJ1-1,.,TGTGCCAGCAGCGTAAGGACAGAGAACACTGAAGCTTTCTTT,CASSVRTENTEAFF
.,TRBV5-4,TRBJ1-5,.,TGTGCCAGCAGCTTGGGTGGAGGGGTGGGAAATCAGCCCCAGCATTTT,CASSLGGGVGNQPQHF
.,TRBV28,TRBJ1-3,.,TGTGCCAGCAGTACCCCCCCTGTCCTCCAGGGACTATCTTGGAACACCATATATTTT,CASSTPPVLQGLSWNTIYF
.,TRBV5-1,TRBJ1-2,.,TGCGCCAGCAGCTTGGACCCAGATGGGGGGGACTATGGCTACACCTTC,CASSLDPDGGDYGYTF
.,TRBV15,TRBJ2-7,TRBD1,TGTGCCACCAGCACTCTGACAGGGATGAACGAGCAGTACTTC,CATSTLTGMNEQYF
.,TRBV11-3,TRBJ1-1,.,TGTGCCAGCAGCTTAGTCGGCCAGGGAACTGAAGCTTTCTTT,CASSLVGQGTEAFF
few,TRBV6-1,TRBJ2-7,.,TGTGCCAGCAGTGAACGGGGCTACGAGCAGTACTTC,CASSERGYEQYF
.,TRBV7-9,TRBJ1-4,TRBD1,TGTGCCAGCAGCTTACCTAACCGGGACAGGGAGTATGAAAAACTGTTTTTT,CASSLPNRDREYEKLFF
.,TRBV9,TRBJ1-2,.,TGTGCCAGCAGCGAGGGGGGGAGCTATGGCTACACCTTC,CASSEGGSYGYTF
.,TRBV6-1,TRBJ2-4,.,TGTGCCAGCAAGGCGGGGGCGAAAAACATTCAGTACTTC,CASKAGAKNIQYF
.,TRBV11-1,TRBJ2-1,.,TGTGCCAGCAGCTTAGGGGCTAGCGCCAATGAGCAGTTCTTC,CASSLGASANEQFF
.,TRBV7-3,TRBJ2-3,.,TGTGCCAGCAGCCGGGGATCTAGCACAGATACGCAGTATTTT,CASSRGSSTDTQYF
.,TRBV5-6,TRBJ2-7,TRBD2,TGTGCCAGCAGCTTGGCACCCGGGACTAGAACTTACGAGCAGTACTTC,CASSLAPGTRTYEQYF
.,TRBV5-1,TRBJ1-1,.,TGCGCCAGCAGCTTGGAGGGGCTCACTGAAGCTTTCTTT,CASSLEGLTEAFF
.,TRBV2,TRBJ2-3,.,TGTGCCAGCAGTGAATTGACTACCACGAACACAGATACGCAGTATTTT,CASSELTTTNTDTQYF
.,TRBV9,TRBJ2-7,.,TGTGCCAGCAGCGTAGTGTCTAGCGAGTCCTACGAGCAGTACTTC,CASSVVSSESYEQYF
.,TRBV7-9,TRBJ2-5,TRBD1,TGTGCCAGCAGTTTTAGTATTGGACAGGGAGAGACCCAGTACTTC,CASSFSIGQGETQYF
.,TRBV29-1,TRBJ1-4,.,TGCAGCGCACGGGTGGCGACTAATGAAAAACTGTTTTTT,CSARVATNEKLFF
.,TRBV7-9,TRBJ2-2,.,TGTGCCAGCAGCCCCACGACTAGCACCGGGGAGCTGTTTTTT,CASSPTTSTGELFF
many,TRBV14,TRBJ1-2,.,TGTGCCAGCAGCCACCGGAACTATGGCTACACCTTC,CASSHRNYGYTF
.,TRBV19,TRBJ1-1,TRBD1,TGTGCCAGTAGTACGACAGGGATGACTGAAGCTTTCTTT,CASSTTGMTEAFF
.,TRBV10-2,TRBJ2-1,TRBD2,TGCGCCAGCAGTGAAAGGACTAGGGCCTACAATGAGCAGTTCTTC,CASSERTRAYNEQFF
.,TRBV11-2,TRBJ2-7,TRBD1,TGTGCCAGCAGCCTTACAGGGGGCCGTGAGAAGTGCTTC,CASSLTGGREKCF
.,TRBV27,TRBJ2-1,TRBD2,TGTGCCAGCAAACCAATAGCGGGATCCTACAATGAGCAGTTCTTC,CASKPIAGSYNEQFF
.,TRBV2,TRBJ1-1,.,TGTGCCAGCAGTGAGCAGGGAGCTTTCTTT,CASSEQGAFF
.,TRBV7-9,TRBJ2-1,.,TGTGCCAGCAGCTTAGAAAGGAAGGAGCACAATGAGCAGTTCTTC,CASSLERKEHNEQFF
.,TRBV18,TRBJ1-1,.,TGTGCCAGCTCGGCTACAGGGCTGGCTGAAGCTTTCTTT,CASSATGLAEAFF
.,TRBV6-5,TRBJ1-2,TRBD1,TGTGCCAGCAGCCGGGACAGGGAAGGTGGCTACACCTTC,CASSRDREGGYTF
.,TRBV7-9,TRBJ2-3,TRBD2,TGTGCCAGCAGCTTCCGGCTAGCGGGAGGACTTAACACAGATACGCAGTATTTT,CASSFRLAGGLNTDTQYF
.,TRBV30,TRBJ2-7,TRBD1,TGTGCCTGGAGTACCGGACAGGGGAGGTTCGAGCAGTACTTC,CAWSTGQGRFEQYF
.,TRBV19,TRBJ2-1,.,TGTGCCAGTAGTATAGATCGCGAACCATACAATGAGCAGTTCTTC,CASSIDREPYNEQFF
.,TRBV6-1,TRBJ2-1,TRBD2,TGTGCCAGCATCGGACTAGCGGGGCGCAATGAGCAGTTCTTC,CASIGLAGRNEQFF
.,TRBV6-1,TRBJ2-7,.,TGTGCCAGCAGTGACGCCGGGTACGAGCAGTACTTC,CASSDAGYEQYF
.,TRBV10-3,TRBJ1-5,TRBD1,TGTGCCATCAGTCAGGACAGGGGCAATCAGCCCCAGCATTTT,CAISQDRGNQPQHF
.,TRBV10-2,TRBJ2-4,TRBD2,TGCGCCAGCAGCGGGACTAGAATATTTAGGGCCAAAAACATTCAGTACTTC,CASSGTRIFRAKNIQYF
.,TRBV11-3,TRBJ2-7,.,TGTGCCAGCAGCCCAGTTGACACCTACGAGCAGTACTTC,CASSPVDTYEQYF
once,TRBV6-5,TRBJ2-3,.,TGTGCCAGCAGTTACGGCGGACAGAAAGATACGCAGTATTTT,CASSYGGQKDTQYF
.,TRBV9,TRBJ2-7,TRBD2,TGTGCCAGCAGCGCAGCGGGAGGCTCCTACGAGCAGTACTTC,CASSAAGGSYEQYF
.,TRBV10-3,TRBJ2-2,.,TGTGCCATCACGCAGGCGAACACCGGGGAGCTGTTTTTT,CAITQANTGELFF
.,TRBV4-2,TRBJ1-5,.,TGTGCCAGCAGCCAAGATAGTTCCAGGGCTAATCAGCCCCAGCATTTT,CASSQDSSRANQPQHF
.,TRBV9,TRBJ2-5,.,TGTGCCAGCAGCGTAGGCCCTAGCGAGACCCAGTACTTC,CASSVGPSETQYF
few,TRBV10-2,TRBJ2-7,.,TGCGCCAGCCGGAGGAGTGCCTACGAGCAGTACTTC,CASRRSAYEQYF
.,TRBV6-5,TRBJ2-7,TRBD1,TGTGCCAGCAGAGATCAGGGGGTTTCCTACGAGCAGTACTTC,CASRDQGVSYEQYF
.,TRBV4-2,TRBJ2-7,.,TGTGCCAGCAGCCAAGGGGGATCTGACAGCTACGAGCAGTACTTC,CASSQGGSDSYEQYF
.,TRBV7-2,TRBJ2-1,.,TGTGCCAGCAGAGGGAGCCGAACCCAAATAGACAATGAGCAGTTCTTC,CASRGSRTQIDNEQFF
.,TRBV27,TRBJ1-4,.,TGTGCCAGCAGTCCTCCAGGGTTGGAAAAACTGTTTTTT,CASSPPGLEKLFF
.,TRBV5-1,TRBJ1-1,.,TGCGCCAGCAGCCCTCGGGAAAGTACTGAAGCTTTCTTT,CASSPRESTEAFF
.,TRBV18,TRBJ1-3,TRBD1,TGTGCCAGCTCACCGAGACAGGGGAGGCCTGGAAACACCATATATTTT,CASSPRQGRPGNTIYF
.,TRBV20-1,TRBJ2-5,TRBD1,TGCAGCGGGACAGTACAAGAGACCCAGTACTTC,CSGTVQETQYF
.,TRBV11-2,TRBJ2-2,.,TGTGCCAGCAGCCTCGGGTGGCGAGAGGTGGACACCGGGGAGCTGTTTTTT,CASSLGWREVDTGELFF
.,TRBV5-1,TRBJ2-3,.,TGCGCCAGCAGCTTGGGGCCTAGCACAGATACGCAGTATTTT,CASSLGPSTDTQYF
many,TRBV9,TRBJ1-3,.,TGTGCCAGCAGCGTTTCAGCGAAGGTTTCTGGAAACACCATATATTTT,CASSVSAKVSGNTIYF
.,TRBV5-1,TRBJ2-7,TRBD2,TGCGCCAGCAGCTTGGAAGGAAGCGGGAGCCCCTACGAGCAGTACTTC,CASSLEGSGSPYEQYF
.,TRBV7-9,TRBJ1-4,.,TGTGCCAGCAGCTTCAGCCGGGCCTCAGGGGAAAAACTGTTTTTT,CASSFSRASGEKLFF
.,TRBV5-1,TRBJ2-2,TRBD2,TGCGCCAGCAGCTCCCGGACTAGCGGGAGGCCCGGGGAGCTGTTTTTT,CASSSRTSGRPGELFF
.,TRBV9,TRBJ2-7,.,TGTGCCAGCAGCCCCCAATTGGGGAGCTCCTACGAGCAGTACTTC,CASSPQLGSSYEQYF
once,TRBV27,TRBJ2-3,.,TGTGCCAGCAGTTTTATGTTCACTAGCACAGATACGCAGTATTTT,CASSFMFTSTDTQYF
.,TRBV19,TRBJ1-2,.,TGTGCCAGTAGTCCCGAGCGGTACACGGAAGTCACCTTC,CASSPERYTEVTF
.,TRBV5-8,TRBJ2-3,TRBD2,TGTGCCAGCAGCTTGGGCACTAGCGGCACAGATACGCAGTATTTT,CASSLGTSGTDTQYF